These 10 T cell receptor beta chains were all obtained from the same sample, sequenced in a study of blood T cells in healthy people across ages. Together with a sample-barcoded 5' primer, a J-beta primer mix was included in a second PCR lasting about 7 to 11 cycles. TCRdb ran MiXCR on the 5' RACE reads and lists one entry per CDR3 protein. The sample yields about 1 million distinct CDR3 sequences, about 25% seen once. In addition, the sample was reused for a study of T cells of mothers and their children.

Sample: blood. All receptors come from a girl aged 2 to 9 in good health.

The genes are TRBV12-3 or TRBV12-4 and TRBJ2-4; the D gene is possibly TRBD2 (5 bases). V was pared by 4 bases and J by 0 bases, with 10 bases between. The CDR3 spans 15 residues. The CDR3 loop is CASSSGLIAKNIQYF. CDR3 DNA: TGTGCCAGCAGTTCTGGACTTATAGCCAAAAACATTCAGTACTTC.

The chain is built from TRBV6-5 and TRBJ1-2; D remains unclear. This CDR3 is built from 14 residues. The V end was cut by 0 bases, the J end by 0 bases, with 5 bases between. The germline V gene encodes CDR1 MNHEY and CDR2 SVGAGI. Written as DNA, the CDR3 is TGTGCCAGCAGTTACTCGGCATCTAACTATGGCTACACCTTC. It specifies CASSYSASNYGYTF.

This clonotype was detected a few times. The CDR3 sequence is CASSILRRGGQNEQFF. The CDR3 DNA is TGTGCCAGCTCGATTCTGCGGCGGGGGGGCCAGAATGAGCAGTTCTTC. The rearrangement joins TRBV18 to TRBJ2-1; TRBD2 agrees at 9 bases. Per the germline V gene, CDR1 is KGHSH and CDR2 is LQKENI. V lost 6 bases and J lost 7; bases outside the gene matches: 13. The CDR3 totals 16 residues.

This clonotype turned up a few times. The chain couples TRBV4-1 to TRBJ2-4; perhaps TRBD1 as D (5 bases). This CDR3 region has 14 residues. Trimming pared 1 base from V and 9 bases from J, leaving 13 bases between. The germline V gene encodes CDR1 MGHRA and CDR2 YSYEKL. CDR3: CASSQGAFGAIQYF. The CDR3 DNA is TGCGCCAGCAGCCAAGGGGCCTTTGGGGCCATTCAGTACTTC.

This clonotype was detected a few times. The chain has TRBV6-6 and TRBJ2-5, with 9 positions matching TRBD1. The J call may be mistaken, given a closer DNA end match to TRBJ2-7. The CDR3 runs 15 residues. Germline assignment: CDR1 MNHNY and CDR2 SVGAGI (reference sequence). The chain's CDR3 is CASSYAATGGDEQYF. The CDR3 bases are TGTGCCAGCAGTTACGCAGCGACAGGGGGGGACGAGCAGTACTTC.

The table lists this clonotype with a few counts. The genes are TRBV29-1 and TRBJ1-2, with D unresolved. CDR3 length: 12 residues. Trimming shortened V by 6 bases and J by 5 bases, and 13 bases separated the two germline ends. The germline V gene encodes CDR1 SQVTM and CDR2 ANQGSEA. CDR3 protein: CSVLLSEYGYTF. CDR3 in DNA: TGCAGCGTCCTCCTCTCCGAGTATGGCTACACCTTC.

This clonotype showed up just a few times. The chain employs TRBV6-1 and TRBJ1-2; weak D call: TRBD1 (5 bases). This CDR3 has 15 residues. V shed 3 bases and J shed 6 bases, with 17 bases lying between them. Germline-derived CDR1 and CDR2 are MNHNS and SASEGT. CDR3 amino acids: CASSEGRRGRHGYTF. DNA of the CDR3: TGTGCCAGCAGTGAGGGTCGGAGGGGTAGGCATGGCTACACCTTC.

This clonotype showed up just once. V is TRBV23-1 and J is TRBJ1-2; D gene ambiguous. TRBV23-1 is an open reading frame whose function is uncertain. Trimming shortened V by 4 bases and J by 0 bases, and 12 bases separated the two germline ends. The CDR3 length is 15 residues. For the CDR3, the DNA is TGCGCCAGCAGTCCCCGACGGAGAGCTAACTATGGCTACACCTTC. Protein sequence: CASSPRRRANYGYTF.

V is TRBV4-2 and J is TRBJ2-5; D not resolved. The closer fit of TRBJ2-7 to the DNA end suggests the J call may be wrong. The germline CDR1 and CDR2 sequences are LGHNA and YNFKEQ. This CDR3 is 13 amino acids long. CDR3 sequence (DNA): TGTGCCAGCAGCCAAGAACTAAATTACGAGCAGTACTTC. Translated: CASSQELNYEQYF.

The rearrangement joins TRBV14 to TRBJ1-2; 7 nucleotides line up with TRBD1. Germline CDR1 is SGHDN and CDR2 is FVKESK. There are 15 residues in the CDR3. Trimming cost V 4 bases and J 1 base; bases outside gene matches: 6. Written as DNA, the CDR3 is TGTGCCAGCAGCCGATCGGGACAGAGTAACTATGGCTACACCTTC. It codes for CASSRSGQSNYGYTF.